This T cell receptor (beta chain) is drawn from a study of blood T cells in healthy people across ages. The study, taken as a whole, reports: Older individuals had lower TCR beta diversity per million T cells (the decline was roughly linear). The CMV status of each donor remained undetermined, and this could have confounded shifts in expanded clonotypes.

The V segment lost 8 bases and the J segment 4 bases; nucleotides outside the gene matches: 4. Germline V gene lookup returns CDR1 MNHEY and CDR2 SVGEGT. The CDR3 is 13 residues long. Through a sample-barcoded 5' primer and a J-beta primer mix, a second PCR was run for 7 to 11 cycles. Each sample provided no less than 2.5 million CDR3-containing paired-end reads. TCRdb fed the 5' RACE reads into MiXCR, producing one record per CDR3 protein. The sample lists approximately 790,000 distinct CDR3 sequences; around 62% were seen once. As for this clonotype: Its target is not known.

The rearrangement links TRBV6-2 or TRBV6-3 to TRBJ2-1; 8 nucleotides align to TRBD2. This receptor was obtained from a man between 25 and 39 years old in good health. Input material: blood. This CDR3 reads CASHPSGYNEQFF. The CDR3 DNA reads as TGTGCCAGCCATCCTAGCGGGTACAATGAGCAGTTCTTC.